Presented here are 26 T cell receptor beta chains from one specimen sequenced in a study of T cell clonality in common variable immunodeficiency. Using immunoSEQ multiplex PCR, the repertoire was profiled, and TCRdb retains in-frame clones only, with some absent. Reported are fewer than 30,000 clones, none seen only once; the ten largest carry around 3.2%. Study outcomes and limitations: Common variable immunodeficiency TCR beta sequences reportedly had fewer deletions and N-nucleotide insertions.

Their antigens remain unidentified. The sample taken for sequencing was peripheral blood mononuclear cells. These receptor sequences come from a human donor with common variable immunodeficiency.

The sample holds many counts of this clone. The read stops 3 residues short of the end of the CDR3; the missing end is completed from the germline J gene. The chain joins TRBV20-1 to TRBJ1-3; TRBD1 is a possible D gene (6 bases). CDR1 DFQATT and CDR2 SNEGSKA come from the germline V gene (reference sequence). The V gene lost 2 bases and the J gene lost 0 bases, with 11 bases spanning the gap. The CDR3 has 15 amino acids. The chain's CDR3 is CSARPGHNSGNTIYF. The sequenced CDR3 bases are TGCAGTGCTAGACCGGGACACAACTCTGGAAACACC.

This clone was counted a few times. Read sequence stops 3 residues before the CDR3 end, and the germline J gene provides the missing end. The chain employs TRBV11-2 and TRBJ2-7; 7 bases are a match to TRBD1. After removal of 3 bases from V and 5 bases from J, the junction contained 7 bases not matched to a gene. The CDR3 totals 14 residues. Germline V gene sequence: CDR1 SGHAT, CDR2 FQNNGV. CDR3 DNA, as far as it was read: TGTGCCAGCAGCTTCACGACAGGGCGGGACGAG. Translated: CASSFTTGRDE. From start to end, the CDR3 is CASSFTTGRDEQYF.

As concerns this clone: The sequenced fragment ends 3 residues before the CDR3 boundary, so the rest is inferred from the germline J gene. The chain has TRBV6-1 and TRBJ2-7; 8 nucleotides match TRBD1. Germline trimming cut 3 bases from V and 3 bases from J; bases unmatched to any gene: 4. CDR3 length: 14 residues. CDR1 is MNHNS, CDR2 SASEGT, per germline. The CDR3: CASSDRDRFYEQYF. CDR3 DNA, as far as it was read: TGTGCCAGCAGTGATCGGGACAGGTTCTACGAG.

This clone occurred many times. CDR3 DNA (partial): TGTGCCAGCTCACCACTTCCCCCGGGACAGGGGAACACCGGGGAG. Protein: CASSPLPPGQGNTGE. The full CDR3 is CASSPLPPGQGNTGELFF. This rearrangement joins TRBV18 to TRBJ2-2; 9 bases align to TRBD1. The sequence runs out 3 residues before the end of the CDR3; the remainder is reconstructed from the germline J gene. Germline CDR1 KGHSH, CDR2 LQKENI. The J segment lost 1 base and the V segment lost 1 base, leaving 7 bases of the junction unmatched. This CDR3 is 18 amino acids long.

This clone was counted many times. The CDR3 extends 3 residues past the end of the read, so its final part is completed from the germline J gene. V usage is TRBV20-1 and J usage is TRBJ2-7; D is possibly TRBD1 (5 bases). Germline lookup yields CDR1 DFQATT and CDR2 SNEGSKA (reference sequence). Trimming removed 0 bases from V and 3 bases from J, with 12 bases in between. This CDR3 contains 14 residues. The covered CDR3 bases are TGCAGTGCTAGAGATGCAGGGCGCCTCTACGAG. Its translation is CSARDAGRLYE. The CDR3 reads in full as CSARDAGRLYEQYF.

This clone was counted only a few times. Read data end 3 residues before the CDR3 end; the end is taken from the germline J gene. The gene calls are TRBV6-1 and TRBJ1-5, with D possibly TRBD1 on 5 matching bases. Germline V gene data show CDR1 as MNHNS and CDR2 as SASEGT. The ends were cut back, 3 bases at V and 4 bases at J, with 7 bases in the middle. CDR3 length: 13 residues. CDR3 amino acids: CASSDRGNQPQHF. The covered CDR3 bases are TGTGCCAGCAGTGACCGGGGGAATCAGCCC.

This clone has at least ten counts. The read is 3 residues too short to cover the CDR3 end, so that end is filled in from the germline J gene. Other DNA sequences in this specimen translate into the identical CDR3. The rearrangement links TRBV7-2 to TRBJ2-2, with 7 bases that match TRBD2. This CDR3 comprises 15 residues. CDR1 is SGHTA, CDR2 FQGNSA, per germline. V lost 7 bases, J lost 2 bases, and 7 bases stayed unmatched. Here the CDR3 reads CASKVGLLNTGELFF. Partial CDR3 DNA: TGTGCCAGCAAAGTGGGACTATTAAACACCGGGGAG.

This clone was observed a few times. From the germline J gene comes the end of the CDR3, since the read stops 3 residues before it. The chain is built from TRBV29-1 and TRBJ1-2; D unresolved. V was trimmed by 7 bases and J by 6 bases, leaving 6 bases between them. This CDR3 comprises 9 residues. Germline V lookup: CDR1 SQVTM, CDR2 ANQGSEA. The covered CDR3 bases are TGCAGCGACAATAATGGC. This encodes CSDNNG. Given in full, the CDR3 is CSDNNGYTF.

Incomplete CDR3 DNA: TGTGCCTGGGGAGACAGGAGCTCCTATAATTCACCC. It codes for CAWGDRSSYNSP. The CDR3 in full is CAWGDRSSYNSPLHF. The genes are TRBV30 and TRBJ1-6; maybe TRBD1 (6 bases). The CDR3 goes on 3 residues after the read ends, and that part is filled in from the germline J gene. Trimming stripped 5 bases from V and 0 bases from J, with 11 bases between. Germline values: CDR1 GTSNPN, CDR2 SVGIG (reference sequence). The CDR3 is 15 residues long.

This clone has a handful of counts. The CDR3 is cut off 3 residues early in the read; its end comes from the germline J gene. V gene TRBV7-9 combines with J gene TRBJ1-2; TRBD1 matches 8 bases. Trimming at V came to 4 bases and at J to 4 bases, leaving 5 bases not matched to a gene. The CDR3 spans 14 residues. Germline CDR1 reads SEHNR; CDR2 reads FQNEAQ (reference sequence). The CDR3: CASSSGGRVYGYTF. The CDR3 bases that were read are TGTGCCAGCAGCTCAGGGGGCCGGGTCTATGGC.

Worth noting for this clone: Sequencing ends 3 residues short of the CDR3 end; the germline J gene provides the rest. The chain recombines TRBV5-1 with TRBJ2-3, with 9 bases identical to TRBD2. The CDR3 has 16 amino acids. V dropped 0 bases and J dropped 5; count of bases not matched to a gene: 7. Germline loops: CDR1 SGHRS, CDR2 YFSETQ. The CDR3 DNA, read in part, is TGCGCCAGCAGCTTGGGTAGCGGGAGCCTCGGAGATACG. It yields the protein CASSLGSGSLGDT. The entire CDR3 protein reads CASSLGSGSLGDTQYF.

This clone was recorded many times. Read data end 3 residues before the CDR3 end; the end is taken from the germline J gene. The chain couples TRBV5-6 to TRBJ1-1, with D possibly TRBD1 on 5 matching bases. Germline assignment: CDR1 SGHDT and CDR2 YYEEEE. This CDR3 spans 15 amino acids. The V end was cut by 5 bases, the J end by 5 bases, with 19 bases between. Incomplete CDR3 DNA: TGTGCCAGCAGTTCCATAACGGCGGGGGGGACTGAA. This sequence encodes CASSSITAGGTE. The whole CDR3 is CASSSITAGGTEAFF.

At least ten counts were recorded for this clone. The CDR3 goes on 3 residues after the read ends, and that part is filled in from the germline J gene. The chain is built from TRBV7-9 and TRBJ1-1; 8 bases are a match to TRBD1. V shed 2 bases and J 5 bases; nucleotides not matched to a gene: 4. The length of the CDR3 is 14 residues. Germline loops: CDR1 SEHNR, CDR2 FQNEAQ (reference sequence). The CDR3 loop reads CASSLPTGVTEAFF. The CDR3 bases that were read are TGTGCCAGCAGCTTACCGACAGGGGTAACTGAA.

This clone was picked up many times. The CDR3 is cut off 3 residues early in the read; its end comes from the germline J gene. The chain uses TRBV18 and TRBJ2-1; 11 bases are a match to TRBD1. CDR3 length equals 16 residues. V was clipped by 2 bases and J by 0 bases; unmatched bases: 0. The germline V gene has CDR1 KGHSH and CDR2 LQKENI. The covered CDR3 bases are TGTGCCAGCTCACCAGGGACAGGGGGCTCCTACAATGAG. Translation gives CASSPGTGGSYNE. Given in full, the CDR3 is CASSPGTGGSYNEQFF.

This clone was observed at least ten times. Read sequence stops 3 residues before the CDR3 end, and the germline J gene provides the missing end. The chain has TRBV30 and TRBJ2-3, with D unclear. This CDR3 region has 16 residues. Germline loops: CDR1 GTSNPN, CDR2 SVGIG (reference sequence). Trimming took off 0 bases at V and 0 bases at J, with 13 bases between the two ends. Partial CDR3 DNA: TGTGCCTGGAGTGTAGGGCACTCCACTAGCACAGATACG. Its translation: CAWSVGHSTSTDT. Given in full, the CDR3 is CAWSVGHSTSTDTQYF.

This clone was counted a few times. Read coverage stops 3 residues before the CDR3 terminus; the germline J gene supplies the remainder. The chain carries TRBV18 and TRBJ1-1; D gene unclear. CDR3 size: 16 residues. Trimming cost V 4 bases and J 0 bases, with 15 bases left between them. The germline CDR1 and CDR2 sequences are KGHSH and LQKENI. CDR3 DNA, as far as it was read: TGTGCCAGCTCACGAAACCCGTCAGGCGTGAACACTGAA. Translated: CASSRNPSGVNTE. The entire CDR3 protein is CASSRNPSGVNTEAFF.

This clone turned up a few times. The CDR3 extends 3 residues past the end of the read, so its final part is completed from the germline J gene. This chain links TRBV7-3 with TRBJ2-7; 10 bases match TRBD2. The CDR3 is made up of 18 amino acids. The V and J ends lost 5 bases and 2 bases, in that order; junction bases with no gene match: 15. Germline V gene lookup returns CDR1 SGHTA and CDR2 FQGTGA. CDR3 DNA (partial): TGTGCCAGCAGCCTCGCTTCTAGCGGGAGAATGGCCCCCTACGAG. It is translated as CASSLASSGRMAPYE. The entire CDR3 protein is CASSLASSGRMAPYEQYF.

This clone was seen more than once but under ten times. The read gets to within 3 residues of the CDR3 end, and the germline J gene fills in the rest. The V and J genes are TRBV19 and TRBJ2-1, with TRBD2 matching over 9 bases. This CDR3 has 16 amino acids. Per the germline V gene, CDR1 is LNHDA and CDR2 is SQIVND (reference sequence). V lost 2 bases, J lost 4 bases, and 6 bases stayed unmatched. The covered CDR3 bases are TGTGCCAGTAGTATAAACGGCGGGAGGGCTTACAATGAG. Amino acids: CASSINGGRAYNE. The full CDR3 is CASSINGGRAYNEQFF.

In regard to this clone: The read terminates 3 residues before the CDR3 end, so the remaining end is supplied by the germline J gene. The genes are TRBV19 and TRBJ1-2; TRBD1 matches 7 bases. Germline assignment: CDR1 LNHDA and CDR2 SQIVND (reference sequence). V lost 6 bases to trimming and J lost 5 bases; unmatched junction nucleotides: 9. This CDR3 is built from 14 residues. The CDR3 sequence is CASSSTGILYGYTF. CDR3 DNA, as far as it was read: TGTGCCAGTAGCTCGACAGGGATTTTGTATGGC.

The sample holds a few counts of this clone. The read halts 3 residues ahead of the CDR3 end, with the missing end drawn from the germline J gene. This chain links TRBV7-3 with TRBJ2-1; 10 bases align to TRBD2. The V segment lost 6 bases and the J segment 6 bases; nucleotides outside the gene matches: 2. The length of the CDR3 is 13 residues. Germline CDR1 is SGHTA and CDR2 is FQGTGA. CDR3 DNA, as far as it was read: TGTGCCAGCAGGCCTAGCGGGAGCAATGAG. Its protein product is CASRPSGSNE. The CDR3 as a whole reads CASRPSGSNEQFF.

At least ten counts were recorded for this clone. The read ends 3 residues shy of where the CDR3 ends; the end is completed using the germline J gene. The chain links TRBV10-3 to TRBJ1-1; no firm D call. This CDR3 spans 13 amino acids. Germline values: CDR1 ENHRY, CDR2 SYGVKD. With 2 bases removed from V and 1 base from J, the gap between germline ends came to 5 bases. CDR3 loop: CAISEVENTEAFF. Incomplete CDR3 DNA: TGTGCCATCAGTGAGGTAGAGAACACTGAA.

This clone was observed at least ten times. The read is 3 residues too short to cover the CDR3 end, so that end is filled in from the germline J gene. The chain combines TRBV6-1 with TRBJ2-7; D is unclear. The CDR3 is 13 amino acids. Germline V gene lookup returns CDR1 MNHNS and CDR2 SASEGT. V lost 3 bases and J lost 3, with 9 bases in between. The CDR3 spells CASSDHSFYEQYF. The sequenced part of the CDR3 DNA is TGTGCCAGCAGTGACCACAGTTTCTACGAG.

This clone appeared many times. The CDR3 bases that were read are TGTGCCAGCTCGCCTGGACAGGGGGCCAGA. It yields the protein CASSPGQGAR. The entire CDR3 is CASSPGQGARAFF. The chain recombines TRBV18 with TRBJ1-1, with TRBD1 identical over 11 bases. Read coverage stops 3 residues before the CDR3 terminus; the germline J gene supplies the remainder. CDR3 length: 13 amino acids. Germline CDR1 reads KGHSH; CDR2 reads LQKENI.

This clone was seen many times. Coverage ceases 3 residues before the CDR3 finishes, and the germline J gene fills in the end. The sample carries other DNA sequences with the same CDR3. The V and J genes are TRBV19 and TRBJ2-7, with 12 bases fitting TRBD2. V dropped 1 base and J dropped 2; count of bases not matched to a gene: 0. The CDR3 length is 15 residues. From germline, CDR1 is LNHDA and CDR2 SQIVND (reference sequence). CDR3 DNA, as far as it was read: TGTGCCAGTAGTATAGGGACTAGCGGGACCTACGAG. Translating it yields CASSIGTSGTYE. The whole CDR3 region reads CASSIGTSGTYEQYF.

As for this clone: The read ends 3 residues early relative to the CDR3; the germline J gene fills the gap. The V and J genes are TRBV18 and TRBJ2-7; 7 bases are shared with TRBD2. The germline CDR1 and CDR2 sequences are KGHSH and LQKENI. Germline trimming cut 6 bases from V and 4 bases from J; bases unmatched to any gene: 12. The CDR3 runs 15 residues. CDR3 region: CASSLVGTMEYEQYF. The sequenced part of the CDR3 DNA is TGTGCCAGCTCGCTTGTTGGGACTATGGAATACGAG. Full variable domain (remainder filled in from reference TRBV18 and TRBJ2-7): NAGVMQNPRHLVRRRGQEARLRCSPMKGHSHVYWYRQLPEEGLKFMVYLQKENIIDESGMPKERFSAEFPKEGPSILRIQQVVRGDSAAYFCASSLVGTMEYEQYFGPGTRLTVT.

This clone was seen repeatedly, ten times or more. From the germline J gene comes the end of the CDR3, since the read stops 3 residues before it. V is TRBV29-1 and J is TRBJ2-1, with 7 bases lining up with TRBD2. V lost 5 bases to trimming and J lost 2 bases; unmatched junction nucleotides: 3. CDR1 and CDR2 (germline): SQVTM, ANQGSEA. This CDR3 spans 13 amino acids. The CDR3 sequence: CSVCAGAYNEQFF. Incomplete CDR3 DNA: TGCAGCGTTTGTGCGGGAGCCTACAATGAG.